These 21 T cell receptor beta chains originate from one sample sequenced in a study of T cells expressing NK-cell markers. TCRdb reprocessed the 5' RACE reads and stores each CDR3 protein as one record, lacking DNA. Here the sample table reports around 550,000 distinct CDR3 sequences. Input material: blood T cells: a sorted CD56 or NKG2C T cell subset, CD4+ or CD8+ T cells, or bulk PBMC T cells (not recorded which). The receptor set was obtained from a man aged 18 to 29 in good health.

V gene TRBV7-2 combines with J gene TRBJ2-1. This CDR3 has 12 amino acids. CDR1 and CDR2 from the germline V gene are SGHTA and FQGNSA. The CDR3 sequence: CASSLYSNEQFF.

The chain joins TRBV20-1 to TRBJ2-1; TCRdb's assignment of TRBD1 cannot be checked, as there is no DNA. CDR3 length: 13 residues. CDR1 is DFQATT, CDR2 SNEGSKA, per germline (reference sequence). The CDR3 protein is CSARVGTGIEQFF.

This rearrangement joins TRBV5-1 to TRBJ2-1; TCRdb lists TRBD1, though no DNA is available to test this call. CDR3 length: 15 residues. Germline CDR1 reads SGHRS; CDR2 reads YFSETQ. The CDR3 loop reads CASSSIPTVLDEQFF.

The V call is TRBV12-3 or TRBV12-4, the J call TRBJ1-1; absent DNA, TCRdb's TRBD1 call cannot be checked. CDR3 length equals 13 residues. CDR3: CASSRGQGFEAFF.

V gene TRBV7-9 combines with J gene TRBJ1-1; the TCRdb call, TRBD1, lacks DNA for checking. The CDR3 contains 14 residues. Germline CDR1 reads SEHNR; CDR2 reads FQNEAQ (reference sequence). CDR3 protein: CASSGDRGRTEAFF. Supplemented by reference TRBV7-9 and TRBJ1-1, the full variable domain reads DTGVSQNPRHKITKRGQNVTFRCDPISEHNRLYWYRQTLGQGPEFLTYFQNEAQLEKSRLLSDRFSAERPKGSFSTLEIQRTEQGDSAMYLCASSGDRGRTEAFFGQGTRLTVV.

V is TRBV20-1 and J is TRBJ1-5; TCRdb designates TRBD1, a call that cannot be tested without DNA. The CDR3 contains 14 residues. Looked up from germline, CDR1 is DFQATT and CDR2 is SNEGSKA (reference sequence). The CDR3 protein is CSAAPGQLNQPQHF.

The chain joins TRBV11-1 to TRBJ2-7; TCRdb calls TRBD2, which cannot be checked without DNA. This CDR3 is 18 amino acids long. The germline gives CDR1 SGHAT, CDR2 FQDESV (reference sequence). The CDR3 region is CASSFPRITSGSSYEQYF.

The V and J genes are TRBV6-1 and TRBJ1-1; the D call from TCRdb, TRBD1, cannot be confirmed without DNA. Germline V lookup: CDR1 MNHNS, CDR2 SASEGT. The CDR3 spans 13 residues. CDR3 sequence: CASSDMGQLQAFF.

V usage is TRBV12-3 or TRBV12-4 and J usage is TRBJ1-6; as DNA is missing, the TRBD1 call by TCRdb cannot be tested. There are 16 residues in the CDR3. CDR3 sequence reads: CASSLGQGARNSPLHF.

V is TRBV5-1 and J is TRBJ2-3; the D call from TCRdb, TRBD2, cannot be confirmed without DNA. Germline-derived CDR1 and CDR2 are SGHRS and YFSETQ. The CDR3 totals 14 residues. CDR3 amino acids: CASSWRDQADTQYF. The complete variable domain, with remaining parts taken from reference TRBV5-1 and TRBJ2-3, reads KAGVTQTPRYLIKTRGQQVTLSCSPISGHRSVSWYQQTPGQGLQFLFEYFSETQRNKGNFPGRFSGRQFSNSRSEMNVSTLELGDSALYLCASSWRDQADTQYFGPGTRLTVL.

CDR3 residues: CSVGGYGEQYF. The V gene is TRBV29-1, the J gene TRBJ2-7. The CDR3 consists of 11 residues. Germline CDR1 SQVTM, CDR2 ANQGSEA.

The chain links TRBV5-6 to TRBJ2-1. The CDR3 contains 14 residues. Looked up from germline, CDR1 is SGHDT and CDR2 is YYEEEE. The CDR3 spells CASSLGLKRSEQFF. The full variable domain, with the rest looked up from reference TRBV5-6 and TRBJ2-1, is DAGVTQSPTHLIKTRGQQVTLRCSPKSGHDTVSWYQQALGQGPQFIFQYYEEEERQRGNFPDRFSGHQFPNYSSELNVNALLLGDSALYLCASSLGLKRSEQFFGPGTRLTVL.

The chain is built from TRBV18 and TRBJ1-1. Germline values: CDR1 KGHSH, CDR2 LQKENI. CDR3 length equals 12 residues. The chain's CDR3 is CASSPPNREAFF.

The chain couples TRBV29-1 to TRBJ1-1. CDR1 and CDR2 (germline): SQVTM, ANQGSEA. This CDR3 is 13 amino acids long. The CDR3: CSVAGRQNTEAFF. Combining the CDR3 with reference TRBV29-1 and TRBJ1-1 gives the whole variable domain SAVISQKPSRDICQRGTSLTIQCQVDSQVTMMFWYRQQPGQSLTLIATANQGSEATYESGFVIDKFPISRPNLTFSTLTVSNMSPEDSSIYLCSVAGRQNTEAFFGQGTRLTVV.

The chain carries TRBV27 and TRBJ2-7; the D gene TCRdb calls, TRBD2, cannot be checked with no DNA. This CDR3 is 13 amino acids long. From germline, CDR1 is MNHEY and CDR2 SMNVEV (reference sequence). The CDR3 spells CASSFAGKYEQYF.

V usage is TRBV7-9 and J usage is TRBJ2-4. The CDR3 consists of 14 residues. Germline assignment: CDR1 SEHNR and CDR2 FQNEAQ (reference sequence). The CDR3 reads CASQPGLAKNIQYF.

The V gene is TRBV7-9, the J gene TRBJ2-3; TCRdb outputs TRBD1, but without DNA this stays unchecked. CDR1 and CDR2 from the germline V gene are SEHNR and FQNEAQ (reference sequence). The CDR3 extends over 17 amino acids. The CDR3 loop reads CASSSRGDRVPTDTQYF.

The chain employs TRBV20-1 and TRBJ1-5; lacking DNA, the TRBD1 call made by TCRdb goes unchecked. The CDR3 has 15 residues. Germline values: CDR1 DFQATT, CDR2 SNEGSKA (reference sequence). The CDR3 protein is CSARPPGGVGQPQHF.

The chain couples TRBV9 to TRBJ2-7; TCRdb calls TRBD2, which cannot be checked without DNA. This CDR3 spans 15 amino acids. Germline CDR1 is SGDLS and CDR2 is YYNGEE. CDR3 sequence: CASSELAGVAYEQYF.

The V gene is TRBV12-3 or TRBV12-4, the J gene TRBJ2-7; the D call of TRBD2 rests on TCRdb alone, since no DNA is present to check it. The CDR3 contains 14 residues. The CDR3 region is CASSFIPGVGEQYF.

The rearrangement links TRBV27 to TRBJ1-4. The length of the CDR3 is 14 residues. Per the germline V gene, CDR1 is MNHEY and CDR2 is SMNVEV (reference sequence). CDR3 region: CASSPRGGREKLFF.